This record looks at one T cell receptor (beta chain) sequence and its context. Its antigen is not identified. The data originate from a study of cytomegalovirus exposure and HLA in healthy donors. Study results and caveats: Listed as cytomegalovirus-associated were 150 or so TCR beta chains. Researchers reported from a later analysis that most CMV-associated TCR beta chains appeared HLA-restricted. No immune exposure information besides CMV serostatus was available.

The PCR had 60 Vbeta and 13 Jbeta primers. The protocol was immunoSEQ multiplex PCR, while the TCRdb copy is restricted to in-frame clones and leaves out a portion. The profile covers 55,000 to 75,000 clones, with approximately 74% appearing a single time and less than 20% taken by the ten largest. Trimming stripped 0 bases from V and 7 bases from J, with 6 bases between. This CDR3 region has 12 residues. From germline, CDR1 is SGHKS and CDR2 YYEKEE (reference sequence). The TCR originated in a man aged 40-49 years in good health and CMV-seropositive. Sequencing was performed on PBMCs. The rearrangement links TRBV5-5 to TRBJ2-3; D uncertain. CDR3 sequence reads: CASSLETNTQYF. The CDR3 bases are TGTGCCAGCAGCTTGGAGACAAATACGCAGTATTTT.